Listed here are 8 T cell receptor beta chains from one sample, sequenced in a study of T cells in Graves' hyperthyroidism and ophthalmopathy. RNA transcripts served as the template for amplifying TCR beta CDR3 regions. First-round RT-PCR with HTBI primers amplified the TCR CDR3 region. TCRdb fed the multiplex PCR reads into MiXCR, producing one record per CDR3 protein. The repertoire includes about 740,000 distinct CDR3 sequences, 14% of them detected once, and more than 8.5% sits in the top ten. Sequencing used blood. The receptors here all came from a woman under 30 with Graves' hyperthyroidism.

The V call is TRBV4-2, the J call TRBJ2-7, with 7 bases lining up with TRBD2. The CDR3 loop spans 17 amino acids. CDR1 is LGHNA, CDR2 YNFKEQ, per germline. V shed 0 bases, J shed 3 bases, and the junction held 11 bases outside the gene matches. CDR3 amino acids: CASSQDLMSSGNYEQYF. The CDR3 DNA reads as TGTGCCAGCAGCCAAGATCTTATGTCTAGCGGAAACTACGAGCAGTACTTC.

This clonotype was picked up many times. The chain couples TRBV30 to TRBJ2-1; D not resolved. Germline-derived CDR1 and CDR2 are GTSNPN and SVGIG (reference sequence). V dropped 0 bases and J dropped 8 bases, with 8 bases sitting between them. The CDR3 is 12 amino acids. The CDR3 DNA reads TGTGCCTGGAGTGTGTCCATCCATGAGCAGTTCTTC. This translates into CAWSVSIHEQFF.

In this sample, this clonotype turned up a few times. This sequence joins TRBV27 and TRBJ2-7, with D perhaps being TRBD1 or TRBD2 (5 bases each). The CDR3 covers 21 residues. Trimming left V 0 bases short and J 1 base short, with 28 bases between. Germline lookup yields CDR1 MNHEY and CDR2 SMNVEV (reference sequence). In DNA form, the CDR3 reads TGTGCCAGCAGTTTATCGATAAGAGGGGATCGTAGGGCTAGCCGATCCTACGAGCAGTACTTC. Amino acid sequence: CASSLSIRGDRRASRSYEQYF.

The chain carries TRBV10-2 and TRBJ2-1, with 14 bases that match TRBD2. The CDR3 covers 14 residues. Germline V CDR1 and CDR2: WSHSY, SAAADI. Trimming took 6 bases from V and 9 from J; bases not matched to a gene: 4. The CDR3 spells CASRTGTSGSEQFF. The CDR3 DNA follows: TGCGCCAGCAGAACAGGGACTAGCGGGAGTGAGCAGTTCTTC.

This clonotype was observed at least ten times. This chain links TRBV14 with TRBJ1-1; 7 bases map to TRBD1. CDR3 size: 14 residues. V shed 7 bases, J shed 5 bases, and the junction held 10 bases outside the gene matches. Germline-derived CDR1 and CDR2 are SGHDN and FVKESK. CDR3 DNA sequence: TGTGCCAGCACCGAACAAGGGGGCGTGACTGAAGCTTTCTTT. Residues: CASTEQGGVTEAFF.

At least ten counts were recorded for this clonotype. The chain uses TRBV3-1 and TRBJ2-7; the match to TRBD2 covers 9 bases. The CDR3 contains 17 residues. Per germline, CDR1 LGHDT and CDR2 YNNKEL (reference sequence). The V and J ends lost 3 bases and 3 bases, in that order; junction bases with no gene match: 12. In nucleotides, the CDR3 is TGTGCCAGCAGCCACGAGGGGCTAGCGGGACGTCTCTACGAGCAGTACTTC. Amino acid sequence: CASSHEGLAGRLYEQYF.

The rearrangement joins TRBV7-3 to TRBJ2-1; TRBD1 aligns across 8 bases. The CDR3 length is 15 residues. Germline values: CDR1 SGHTA, CDR2 FQGTGA. J gave up 9 bases and V 1 base, and 8 bases lay outside the gene matches. DNA of the CDR3: TGTGCCAGCAGCTTAAGCGGGACAGGTCAGGGTGAGCAGTTCTTC. Encoded protein: CASSLSGTGQGEQFF.

This rearrangement joins TRBV30 to TRBJ1-1, with no clear D. Between the trimmed V and J ends, which lost 1 base and 0 bases, there was a span of 6 bases. CDR1 GTSNPN and CDR2 SVGIG come from the germline V gene (reference sequence). This CDR3 comprises 13 residues. CDR3 sequence (DNA): TGTGCCTGGAGTGGTCACATGAACACTGAAGCTTTCTTT. Its translation is CAWSGHMNTEAFF.